The rows below give T cell receptor beta chains drawn from one sample of a study of blood T cells in healthy people across ages. TCRdb redid the calling of the 5' RACE reads with MiXCR, one entry per CDR3 protein. The table has 780,000 or so distinct CDR3 sequences, 53% seen once. Input material: blood. The receptors come from an elderly man in good health. The CDR3 runs from the conserved cysteine through the conserved F or W. The D gene is left open where the match is weak. The size entry is marked missing in some rows and otherwise reads once, few, many or a size class.

j_gene	abundance	v_gene	d_gene	CDR3nt	CDR3aa
TRBJ2-1	NA	TRBV12-3/TRBV12-4	NA	TGTGCCAGCAGGAGCGGGTATACCTACAATGAGCAGTTCTTC	CASRSGYTYNEQFF
TRBJ1-3	NA	TRBV21-1	NA	TGTGCCAGCAGCAAAGGGGGACCGCACTCTGGAAACACCATATATTTT	CASSKGGPHSGNTIYF
TRBJ1-2	NA	TRBV20-1	NA	TGCAGTGCTAGAGATGGCGGGGCGGCTGGCTACACCTTC	CSARDGGAAGYTF
TRBJ1-1	few	TRBV7-2	TRBD1	TGTGCCAGCAGCTTGATCCAGGGGGCTGGGAACACTGAAGCTTTCTTT	CASSLIQGAGNTEAFF
TRBJ1-2	few	TRBV20-1	NA	TGCAGTGCCCCCACGACGGGAGGGGAGAACTATGGCTACACCTTC	CSAPTTGGENYGYTF
TRBJ2-1	once	TRBV28	NA	TGTGCCAGCAGTTTGCCTTCAGTTGGGGCAGGGACCTACAATGAGCAGTTCTTC	CASSLPSVGAGTYNEQFF
TRBJ2-7	few	TRBV12-3/TRBV12-4	NA	TGTGCCAGCGGCGGGAACTACGAGCAGTACTTC	CASGGNYEQYF
TRBJ1-5	few	TRBV10-3	NA	TGTGCCACCGGCGGGGGTAGCAATCAGCCCCAGCATTTT	CATGGGSNQPQHF
TRBJ2-3	few	TRBV15	NA	TGTGCCACCAGACCTGACAGCACAGATACGCAGTATTTT	CATRPDSTDTQYF
TRBJ2-1	NA	TRBV29-1	TRBD1	TGCAGCGTTGGTTTAGGGGGCCGGAATGAGCAGTTCTTC	CSVGLGGRNEQFF
TRBJ1-1	NA	TRBV4-1	NA	TGCGCCAGCAGCCAAGTGGGGGGGGGCACTGAAGCTTTCTTT	CASSQVGGGTEAFF
TRBJ1-4	NA	TRBV3-1	NA	TGTGCCAGCAGCCTTTCCCAACAGCGACCGTCAGGAGAAAAACTGTTTTTT	CASSLSQQRPSGEKLFF
TRBJ2-7	few	TRBV15	NA	TGTGCCACCTTGGGACAAAACTACGAGCAGTACTTC	CATLGQNYEQYF